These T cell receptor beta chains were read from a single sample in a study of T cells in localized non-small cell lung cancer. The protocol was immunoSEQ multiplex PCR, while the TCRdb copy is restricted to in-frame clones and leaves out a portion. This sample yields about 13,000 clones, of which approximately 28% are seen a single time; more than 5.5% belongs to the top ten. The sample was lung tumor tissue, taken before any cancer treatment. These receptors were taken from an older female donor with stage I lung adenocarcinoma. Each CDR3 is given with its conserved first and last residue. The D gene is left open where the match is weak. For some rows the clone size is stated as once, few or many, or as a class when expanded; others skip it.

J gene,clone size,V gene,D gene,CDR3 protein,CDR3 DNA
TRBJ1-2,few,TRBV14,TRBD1,CASSQEGYRGLGYTF,TGTGCCAGCAGCCAAGAAGGTTACAGGGGTTTAGGCTACACCTTC
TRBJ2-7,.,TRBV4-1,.,CASSQGLNSYEQYF,TGCGCCAGCAGCCAAGGGTTAAACTCCTACGAGCAGTACTTC
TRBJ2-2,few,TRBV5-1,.,CASSYGLAGTGELFF,TGCGCCAGCTCCTACGGGCTAGCTGGCACCGGGGAGCTGTTTTTT
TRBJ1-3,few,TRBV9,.,CASSVDQAGNTIYF,TGTGCCAGCAGCGTAGACCAGGCAGGAAACACCATATATTTT
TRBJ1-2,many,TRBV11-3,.,CASSVGPPNYGYTF,TGTGCCAGCAGCGTCGGGCCACCTAACTATGGCTACACCTTC
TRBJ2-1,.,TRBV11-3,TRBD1,CASIRGQGAYNEQFF,TGTGCCAGCATCCGTGGACAGGGAGCCTACAATGAGCAGTTCTTC
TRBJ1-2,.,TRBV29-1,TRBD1,CSVGDRGNYGYTF,TGCAGCGTTGGAGACAGGGGGAACTATGGCTACACCTTC
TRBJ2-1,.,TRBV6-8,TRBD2,CASSSSLGLAGGPQFF,TGTGCCAGCAGTTCCTCTTTAGGACTAGCGGGAGGGCCACAGTTCTTC
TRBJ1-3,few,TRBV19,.,CASSITAISGNTIYF,TGTGCCAGTAGTATAACGGCTATCTCTGGAAACACCATATATTTT
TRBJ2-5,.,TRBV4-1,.,CASSQGPASLETQYF,TGCGCCAGCAGCCAAGGACCAGCTAGCTTGGAGACCCAGTACTTC
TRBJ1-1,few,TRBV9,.,CASSVGPENTEAFF,TGTGCCAGCAGCGTAGGGCCGGAGAACACTGAAGCTTTCTTT
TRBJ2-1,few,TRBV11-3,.,CASSPGTTDGEQFF,TGTGCCAGCAGCCCGGGGACCACGGACGGAGAGCAGTTCTTC
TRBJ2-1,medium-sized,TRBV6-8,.,CASSYDKGGHYNEQFF,TGTGCCAGCAGTTACGACAAGGGGGGACACTACAATGAGCAGTTCTTC
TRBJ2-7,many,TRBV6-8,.,CASSYSALGEQYF,TGTGCCAGCAGTTACTCCGCGTTGGGAGAGCAGTACTTC
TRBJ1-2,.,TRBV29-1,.,CSVYPDLSGYGYTF,TGCAGCGTCTACCCGGACCTCAGCGGCTATGGCTACACCTTC
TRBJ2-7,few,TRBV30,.,CAWTYLGGGTYEQYF,TGTGCCTGGACCTATTTGGGAGGGGGGACCTACGAGCAGTACTTC
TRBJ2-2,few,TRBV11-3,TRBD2,CASSLVPASGRLKTGELFF,TGTGCCAGCAGCTTAGTTCCGGCTAGCGGGAGGCTGAAAACCGGGGAGCTGTTTTTT
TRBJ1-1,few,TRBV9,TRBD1,CASSPREQGGNTEAFF,TGTGCCAGCAGCCCTCGAGAACAGGGGGGGAACACTGAAGCTTTCTTT
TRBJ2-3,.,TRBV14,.,CASSGIGGRTDTQYF,TGTGCCAGCAGCGGAATCGGGGGGCGCACAGATACGCAGTATTTT